This TCR beta chain was identified in a study of Graves' ophthalmopathy and Graves' hyperthyroidism. The overall study: Peripheral blood sampling preceded any treatment and occurred at initial diagnosis.

Looked up from germline, CDR1 is SEHNR and CDR2 is FQNEAQ (reference sequence). V gave up 1 base and J gave up 7 bases, with 7 bases separating them. This CDR3 spans 13 amino acids. RNA transcripts yielded amplified TCR beta CDR3 regions. HTBI primers were employed in first-round RT-PCR, then a second-round multiplex PCR followed. TCRdb ran MiXCR on the multiplex PCR reads and lists one entry per CDR3 protein. This table has about 380,000 distinct CDR3 sequences, less than 20% appearing once. Concerning this clonotype itself: Its antigen remains unknown.

As the starting material, roughly 9.8 ml of fresh peripheral blood yielded the PBMCs. Study-level results: The authors also found most expanded thyroid clonotypes above 0.001 frequency in blood.

The rearrangement joins TRBV7-9 to TRBJ2-2; D is unclear. The sequence derives from a woman between 18 and 30 years old with stable Graves' hyperthyroidism. The specimen sequenced was peripheral blood. The CDR3 region has the DNA TGTGCCAGCAGCTTAGTTGCCGGCGGGGAGCTGTTTTTT. Its translation: CASSLVAGGELFF.